Listed below are T cell receptor beta chains from one sample, sequenced in a study of patients and donors after allogeneic stem cell transplantation. TCRdb fed the RT-PCR reads into MiXCR, producing one record per CDR3 protein. The data show roughly 26,000 distinct CDR3 sequences, 6.5% to 10% seen once. Specimen: blood, either unsorted or a sorted T cell fraction (not recorded which). The source is a human donor who was either an allogeneic HSCT recipient or a stem cell or donor lymphocyte infusion donor (not recorded which). It is not recorded whose cells these are; they may come from a transplant donor. Both conserved end residues are part of each CDR3.

J: TRBJ1-5
V: TRBV7-3
length: 14
CDR3: CASSLRGGNQPQHF

J: TRBJ1-6
V: TRBV7-9
length: 14
CDR3: CASSPQRDNSPLHF

J: TRBJ2-5
V: TRBV5-6
length: 14
CDR3: CASSRQGSQETQYF

J: TRBJ2-7
V: TRBV5-1
length: 15
CDR3: CASSPTTSGTYEQYF

J: TRBJ1-1
V: TRBV3-1
length: 15
CDR3: CASSQGIRGAAEAFF

J: TRBJ1-1
V: TRBV11-1
length: 18
CDR3: CASSLIGWAEARDTEAFF

J: TRBJ2-5
V: TRBV29-1
length: 13
CDR3: CSVERQLRETQYF

J: TRBJ1-3
V: TRBV28
length: 14
CDR3: CASRPTGAGNTIYF

J: TRBJ1-5
V: TRBV27
length: 15
CDR3: CASSPLGLVNQPQHF

J: TRBJ2-3
V: TRBV4-1
length: 17
CDR3: CASSQRWSSGRGDTQYF

J: TRBJ2-5
V: TRBV5-4
length: 12
CDR3: CASSLVGETQYF

J: TRBJ1-2
V: TRBV5-1
length: 15
CDR3: CASSLGGTTLGGYTF

J: TRBJ2-1
V: TRBV12-3/TRBV12-4
length: 15
CDR3: CASSLEGGSHDEQFF

J: TRBJ2-7
V: TRBV20-1
length: 15
CDR3: CSAREPGTSTYEQYF

J: TRBJ2-1
V: TRBV29-1
length: 13
CDR3: CSVEPPGWDEQFF

J: TRBJ2-3
V: TRBV7-9
length: 17
CDR3: CASRARLGGTNTDTQYF

J: TRBJ2-7
V: TRBV27
length: 13
CDR3: CASAPGRDYEQYF

J: TRBJ2-7
V: TRBV13
length: 14
CDR3: CASSFGRPVREQYF

J: TRBJ2-1
V: TRBV29-1
length: 14
CDR3: CSVEGGGSYNEQFF

J: TRBJ1-1
V: TRBV7-9
length: 13
CDR3: CASSLKWDTEAFF

J: TRBJ1-1
V: TRBV10-3
length: 12
CDR3: CAISVEGTEAFF

J: TRBJ2-2
V: TRBV7-9
length: 16
CDR3: CASSLSSGGGTGELFF

J: TRBJ2-3
V: TRBV7-9
length: 16
CDR3: CASSLTPGMGTDTQYF

J: TRBJ2-1
V: TRBV20-1
length: 16
CDR3: CSARDAGGSFYNEQFF

J: TRBJ1-1
V: TRBV5-1
length: 13
CDR3: CASSGQERTEAFF

J: TRBJ1-1
V: TRBV21-1
length: 19
CDR3: CASSKGVRVIWIENTEAFF

J: TRBJ2-3
V: TRBV28
length: 13
CDR3: CASLSGYTDTQYF

J: TRBJ1-1
V: TRBV29-1
length: 12
CDR3: CSGGGRNTEAFF

J: TRBJ2-7
V: TRBV2
length: 15
CDR3: CASSEEGTPYYEQYF

J: TRBJ1-2
V: TRBV15
length: 15
CDR3: CATSRDHMGLGGYTF

J: TRBJ2-2
V: TRBV28
length: 13
CDR3: CASSFSSPGELFF

J: TRBJ2-5
V: TRBV19
length: 13
CDR3: CASSRGLLETQYF

J: TRBJ2-2
V: TRBV28
length: 16
CDR3: CASSPVGTGDTGELFF

J: TRBJ2-7
V: TRBV11-3
length: 14
CDR3: CASSLDNTSYEQYF

J: TRBJ2-1
V: TRBV9
length: 19
CDR3: CASSVGEGGGTSSYNEQFF

J: TRBJ2-1
V: TRBV11-2
length: 15
CDR3: CASTQTSGPNNEQFF

J: TRBJ2-7
V: TRBV1
length: 12
CDR3: CTSSLTAYEQYF

J: TRBJ1-1
V: TRBV7-3
length: 13
CDR3: CASKIQKNTEAFF

J: TRBJ1-4
V: TRBV5-1
length: 19
CDR3: CASSVGTPRSTGNNEKLFF

J: TRBJ2-3
V: TRBV20-1
length: 12
CDR3: CSARVGGDTQYF

J: TRBJ1-3
V: TRBV2
length: 15
CDR3: CASRTDAQAGNTIYF

J: TRBJ1-2
V: TRBV7-9
length: 16
CDR3: CASSFDPGQGAYGYTF

J: TRBJ2-7
V: TRBV20-1
length: 12
CDR3: CSARDSTYEQYF

J: TRBJ2-5
V: TRBV5-1
length: 14
CDR3: CASSLQRAEETQYF

J: TRBJ1-1
V: TRBV30
length: 14
CDR3: CAWSVLGMNTEAFF

J: TRBJ1-1
V: TRBV15
length: 13
CDR3: CATTWDRGEVVYF

J: TRBJ1-3
V: TRBV28
length: 11
CDR3: CASSYVNTIYF

J: TRBJ1-3
V: TRBV9
length: 14
CDR3: CASSVQGSGNTIYF

J: TRBJ2-7
V: TRBV6-2/TRBV6-3
length: 12
CDR3: CASSYLGSEQYF

J: TRBJ1-1
V: TRBV7-9
length: 16
CDR3: CASSLAGRQGGTEAFF

J: TRBJ2-1
V: TRBV20-1
length: 14
CDR3: CSARSGLLYNEQFF

J: TRBJ2-1
V: TRBV12-3/TRBV12-4
length: 13
CDR3: CASSPRSHNEQFF

J: TRBJ2-7
V: TRBV2
length: 15
CDR3: CASRSGGWPRYEQYF

J: TRBJ1-1
V: TRBV7-9
length: 14
CDR3: CASSLGQPNTEAFF

J: TRBJ2-5
V: TRBV7-9
length: 15
CDR3: CASIPLGGGRETQYF

J: TRBJ2-2
V: TRBV5-1
length: 16
CDR3: CASGKDRMGNTGELFF

J: TRBJ2-5
V: TRBV3-1
length: 14
CDR3: CASSQTSNRETQYF

J: TRBJ2-7
V: TRBV2
length: 14
CDR3: CASSPAGEAYEQYF

J: TRBJ2-2
V: TRBV9
length: 13
CDR3: CASSVGRTGELFF